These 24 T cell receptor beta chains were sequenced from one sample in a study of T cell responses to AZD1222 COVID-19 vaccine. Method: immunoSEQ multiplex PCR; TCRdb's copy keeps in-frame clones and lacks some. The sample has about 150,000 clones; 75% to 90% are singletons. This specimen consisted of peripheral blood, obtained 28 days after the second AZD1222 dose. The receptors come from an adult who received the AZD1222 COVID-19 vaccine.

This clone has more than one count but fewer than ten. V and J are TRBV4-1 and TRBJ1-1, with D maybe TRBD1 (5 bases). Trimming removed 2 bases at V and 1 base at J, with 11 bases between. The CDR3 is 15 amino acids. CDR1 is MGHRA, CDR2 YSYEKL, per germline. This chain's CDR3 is CASSQLGRANTEAFF. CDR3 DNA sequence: TGCGCCAGCAGCCAACTAGGCAGGGCGAACACTGAAGCTTTCTTT.

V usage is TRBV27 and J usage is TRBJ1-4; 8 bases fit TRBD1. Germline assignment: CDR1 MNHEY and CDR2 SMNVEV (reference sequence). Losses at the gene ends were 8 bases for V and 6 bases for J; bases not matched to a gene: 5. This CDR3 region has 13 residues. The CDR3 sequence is CASRQGKDEKLFF. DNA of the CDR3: TGTGCCAGCCGACAGGGGAAGGATGAAAAACTGTTTTTT.

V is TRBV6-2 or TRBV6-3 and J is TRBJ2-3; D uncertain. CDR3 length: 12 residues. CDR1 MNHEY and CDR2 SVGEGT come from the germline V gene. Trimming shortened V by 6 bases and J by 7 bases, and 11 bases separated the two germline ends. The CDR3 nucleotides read TGTGCCAGCAGCACTTCGATTTATACGCAGTATTTT. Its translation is CASSTSIYTQYF.

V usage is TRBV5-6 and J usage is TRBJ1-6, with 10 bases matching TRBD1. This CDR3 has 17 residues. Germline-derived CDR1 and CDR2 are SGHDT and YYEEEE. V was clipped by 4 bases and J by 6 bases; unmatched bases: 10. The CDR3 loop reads CASSRLQGQGVNSPLHF. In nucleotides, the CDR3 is TGTGCCAGCAGCCGACTCCAAGGACAGGGGGTTAATTCACCCCTCCACTTT.

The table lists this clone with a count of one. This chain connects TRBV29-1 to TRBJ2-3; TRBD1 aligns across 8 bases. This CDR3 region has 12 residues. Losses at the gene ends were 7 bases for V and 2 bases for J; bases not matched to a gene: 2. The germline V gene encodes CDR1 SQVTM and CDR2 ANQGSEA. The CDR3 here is CSAGQDTDTQYF. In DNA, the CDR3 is TGCAGCGCGGGACAGGACACAGATACGCAGTATTTT.

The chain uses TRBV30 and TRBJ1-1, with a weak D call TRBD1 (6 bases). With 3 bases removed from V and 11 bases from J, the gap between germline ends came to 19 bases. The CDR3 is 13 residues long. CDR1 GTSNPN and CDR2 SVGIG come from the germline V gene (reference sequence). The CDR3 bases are TGTGCCTGGAGCCATGGACAGACTAGGAGGGCTTTCTTT. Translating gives CAWSHGQTRRAFF.

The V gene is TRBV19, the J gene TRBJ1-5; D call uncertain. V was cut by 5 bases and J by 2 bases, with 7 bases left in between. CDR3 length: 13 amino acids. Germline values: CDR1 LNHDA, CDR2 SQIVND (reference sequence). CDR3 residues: CASSADGNQPQHF. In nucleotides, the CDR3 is TGTGCCAGTAGTGCGGATGGCAATCAGCCCCAGCATTTT.

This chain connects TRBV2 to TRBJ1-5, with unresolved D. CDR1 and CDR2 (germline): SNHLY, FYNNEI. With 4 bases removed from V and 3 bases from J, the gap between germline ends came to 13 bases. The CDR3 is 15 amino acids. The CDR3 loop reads CASSVFGPVNQPQHF. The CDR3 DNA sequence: TGTGCCAGCAGTGTTTTCGGACCGGTCAATCAGCCCCAGCATTTT.

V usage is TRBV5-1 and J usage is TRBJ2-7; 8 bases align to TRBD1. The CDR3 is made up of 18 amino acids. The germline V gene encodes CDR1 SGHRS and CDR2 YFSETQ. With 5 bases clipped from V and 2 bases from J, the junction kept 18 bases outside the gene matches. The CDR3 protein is CASRVGTGPPTVPYEQYF. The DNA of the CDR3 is TGCGCCAGCAGGGTTGGGACAGGTCCTCCCACCGTTCCCTACGAGCAGTACTTC. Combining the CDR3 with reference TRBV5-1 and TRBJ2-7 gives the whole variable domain KAGVTQTPRYLIKTRGQQVTLSCSPISGHRSVSWYQQTPGQGLQFLFEYFSETQRNKGNFPGRFSGRQFSNSRSEMNVSTLELGDSALYLCASRVGTGPPTVPYEQYFGPGTRLTVT.

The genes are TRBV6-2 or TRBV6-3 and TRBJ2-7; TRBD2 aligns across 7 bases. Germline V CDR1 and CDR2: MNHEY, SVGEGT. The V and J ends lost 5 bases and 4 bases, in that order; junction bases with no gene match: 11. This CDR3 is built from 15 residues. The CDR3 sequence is CASSTHGLVEYEQYF. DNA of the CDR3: TGTGCCAGCAGTACCCACGGACTAGTGGAATACGAGCAGTACTTC.

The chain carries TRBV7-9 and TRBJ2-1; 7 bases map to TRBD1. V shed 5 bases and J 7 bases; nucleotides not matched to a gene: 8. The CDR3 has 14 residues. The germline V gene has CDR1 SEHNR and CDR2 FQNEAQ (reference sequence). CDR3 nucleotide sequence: TGTGCCAGCAGCCCTCGTAGGGGGCGGAATGAGCAGTTCTTC. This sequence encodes CASSPRRGRNEQFF.

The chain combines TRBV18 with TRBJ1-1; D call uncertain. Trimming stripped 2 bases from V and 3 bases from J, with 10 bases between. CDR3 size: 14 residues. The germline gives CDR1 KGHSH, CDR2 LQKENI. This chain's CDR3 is CASSPFSGDTEAFF. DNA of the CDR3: TGTGCCAGCTCACCATTTTCAGGAGACACTGAAGCTTTCTTT.

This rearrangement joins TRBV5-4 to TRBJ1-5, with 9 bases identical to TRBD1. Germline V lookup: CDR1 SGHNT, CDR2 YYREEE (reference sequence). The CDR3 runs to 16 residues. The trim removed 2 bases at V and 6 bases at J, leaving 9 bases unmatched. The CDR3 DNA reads TGTGCCAGCAGCTTCTATGGGGACAGGGAAGCTCAGCCCCAGCATTTT. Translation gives CASSFYGDREAQPQHF. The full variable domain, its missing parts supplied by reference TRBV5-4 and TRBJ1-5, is ETGVTQSPTHLIKTRGQQVTLRCSSQSGHNTVSWYQQALGQGPQFIFQYYREEENGRGNFPPRFSGLQFPNYSSELNVNALELDDSALYLCASSFYGDREAQPQHFGDGTRLSIL.

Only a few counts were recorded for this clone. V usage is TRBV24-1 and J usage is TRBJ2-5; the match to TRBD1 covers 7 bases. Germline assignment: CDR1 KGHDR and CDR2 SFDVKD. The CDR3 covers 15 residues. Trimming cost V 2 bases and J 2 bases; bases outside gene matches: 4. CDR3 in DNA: TGTGCCACCAGTGATTCCAGGGGGAAACAAGAGACCCAGTACTTC. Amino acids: CATSDSRGKQETQYF.

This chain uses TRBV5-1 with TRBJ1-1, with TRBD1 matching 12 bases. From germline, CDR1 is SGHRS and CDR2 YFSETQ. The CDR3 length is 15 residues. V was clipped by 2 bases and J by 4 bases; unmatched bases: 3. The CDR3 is CASSFGTGGFTEAFF. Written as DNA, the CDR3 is TGCGCCAGCAGCTTCGGGACAGGGGGCTTCACTGAAGCTTTCTTT.

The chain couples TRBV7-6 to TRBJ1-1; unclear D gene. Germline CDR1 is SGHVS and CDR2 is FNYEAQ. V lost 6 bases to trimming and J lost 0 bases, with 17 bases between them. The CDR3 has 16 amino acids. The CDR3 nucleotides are TGTGCCAGCAGTTCCCGGACTTCACTTCTGAACACTGAAGCTTTCTTT. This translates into CASSSRTSLLNTEAFF.

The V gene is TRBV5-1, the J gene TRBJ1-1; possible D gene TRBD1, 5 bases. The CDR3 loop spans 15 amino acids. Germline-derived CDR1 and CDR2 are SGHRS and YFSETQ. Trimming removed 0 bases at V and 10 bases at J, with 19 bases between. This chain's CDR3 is CASSLEGRGLDRAFF. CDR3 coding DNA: TGCGCCAGCAGCTTGGAGGGTCGGGGGTTGGATAGAGCTTTCTTT.

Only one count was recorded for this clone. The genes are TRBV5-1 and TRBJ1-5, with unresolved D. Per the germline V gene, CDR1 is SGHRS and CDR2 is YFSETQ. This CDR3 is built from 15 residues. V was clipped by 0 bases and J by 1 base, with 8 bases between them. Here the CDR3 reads CASSLELGSNQPQHF. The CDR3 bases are TGCGCCAGCAGCTTGGAATTGGGGAGCAATCAGCCCCAGCATTTT.

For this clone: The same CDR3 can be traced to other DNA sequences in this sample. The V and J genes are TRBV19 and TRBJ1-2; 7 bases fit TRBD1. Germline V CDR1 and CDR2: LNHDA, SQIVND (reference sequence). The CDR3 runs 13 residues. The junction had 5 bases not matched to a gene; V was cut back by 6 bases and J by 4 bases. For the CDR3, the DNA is TGTGCCAGTAGCAAAGGGGGCAGCTATGGCTACACCTTC. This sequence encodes CASSKGGSYGYTF.

DNA of the CDR3: TGTGCCAGCAGCCAAGCACCGAACAATCAGCCCCAGCATTTT. Protein sequence: CASSQAPNNQPQHF. The rearrangement joins TRBV3-1 (or the pseudogene TRBV3-2) to TRBJ1-5, with D unclear. Germline-derived CDR1 and CDR2 are LGHDT and YNNKEL (reference sequence). Trimming removed 1 base from V and 3 bases from J, with 7 bases in between. The CDR3 has 14 residues.

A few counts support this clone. The CDR3 nucleotides are TGTGCCACGTCGGGGGGCGAAAGTAATCAGCCCCAGCATTTT. This codes for CATSGGESNQPQHF. V usage is TRBV28 and J usage is TRBJ1-5; possible D gene TRBD1, 6 bases. Per germline, CDR1 MDHEN and CDR2 SYDVKM. Between the trimmed V and J ends, which lost 10 bases and 4 bases, there was a span of 17 bases. The CDR3 contains 14 residues. Drawing the rest from reference TRBV28 and TRBJ1-5, the complete variable domain is DVKVTQSSRYLVKRTGEKVFLECVQDMDHENMFWYRQDPGLGLRLIYFSYDVKMKEKGDIPEGYSVSREKKERFSLILESASTNQTSMYLCATSGGESNQPQHFGDGTRLSIL.

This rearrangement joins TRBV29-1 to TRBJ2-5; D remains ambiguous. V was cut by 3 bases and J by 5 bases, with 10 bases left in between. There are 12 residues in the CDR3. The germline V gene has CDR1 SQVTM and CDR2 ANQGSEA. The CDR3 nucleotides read TGCAGCGTTGATCCCCTTGGGGAGACCCAGTACTTC. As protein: CSVDPLGETQYF.

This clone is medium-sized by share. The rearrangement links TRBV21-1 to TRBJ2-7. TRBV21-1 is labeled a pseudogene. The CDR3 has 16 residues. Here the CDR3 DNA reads TGTGCCAGCAGCCCCACTGGCCCTGATAACGAATACGAGCAGTACTTC. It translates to CASSPTGPDNEYEQYF.

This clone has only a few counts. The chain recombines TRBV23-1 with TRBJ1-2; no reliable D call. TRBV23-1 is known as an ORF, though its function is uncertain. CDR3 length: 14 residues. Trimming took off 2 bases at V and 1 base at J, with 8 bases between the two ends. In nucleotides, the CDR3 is TGCGCCAGCAGTCAAAGTAGGTGTAACTATGGCTACACCTTC. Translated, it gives CASSQSRCNYGYTF.